This TCR beta chain originates from a study of cytomegalovirus exposure and HLA in healthy donors. Study outcomes and limitations: Segments of the TCR beta V type were, in most cases, productive about 87% or about 30% of the time in an earlier analysis.

About this clone: Its cognate antigen is unknown.

The CDR3 is 13 amino acids. V lost 7 bases and J lost 7; bases outside the gene matches: 8. Germline CDR1 is LNHDA and CDR2 is SQIVND (reference sequence). The PCR contained 60 Vbeta and 13 Jbeta primers. Repertoires were generated with immunoSEQ multiplex PCR, while TCRdb's copy carries only in-frame clones and drops some. The sample lists under 150,000 clones, over 75% occurring once. The sample comprised PBMCs. The receptor was derived from a male donor in good health and CMV-seronegative. The rearrangement uses TRBV19 and TRBJ2-7, with 9 bases aligning to TRBD2. CDR3 nucleotides: TGTGCCAGTAAGGCGGGAGGGCCTGGTGAGCAGTACTTC. This codes for CASKAGGPGEQYF.